What follows are 25 T cell receptor beta chains derived from one specimen sequenced in a study of a mutant IDH1 vaccine in newly diagnosed glioma. The repertoire was sequenced with immunoSEQ multiplex PCR; TCRdb's copy has only in-frame clones and lacks some. Among roughly 120,000 clones listed, almost 90% were seen once. Time point here: week 11, during vaccination. The vaccine gave 300 ug of a 20-mer mutant IDH1 peptide subcutaneously per dose. These TCRs' antigens remain unknown. The sample consisted of PBMCs, taken from a glioma patient whose treatment included an IDH1 peptide vaccine. These receptors originate from a woman in her 50s with glioma.

Here the CDR3 DNA reads TGTGCCACTCAAACAACGGGTGGCAGCCAAGAGACCCAGTACTTC. Encoded protein: CATQTTGGSQETQYF. This sequence joins TRBV15 and TRBJ2-5, with D unresolved. The CDR3 spans 15 residues. Germline lookup yields CDR1 LNHNV and CDR2 YYDKDF (reference sequence). Trimming stripped 9 bases from V and 1 base from J, with 18 bases between. Combining the CDR3 with reference TRBV15 and TRBJ2-5 gives the whole variable domain DAMVIQNPRYQVTQFGKPVTLSCSQTLNHNVMYWYQQKSSQAPKLLFHYYDKDFNNEADTPDNFQSRRPNTSFCFLDIRSPGLGDTAMYLCATQTTGGSQETQYFGPGTRLLVL.

V is TRBV5-1 and J is TRBJ2-3; 9 bases line up with TRBD1. This CDR3 spans 17 amino acids. Unmatched junction bases numbered 7, after V lost 0 bases and J lost 2 bases. CDR1 and CDR2 from the germline V gene are SGHRS and YFSETQ. Written as DNA, the CDR3 is TGCGCCAGCAGCTTGGGGGACAGGGACTATTACACAGATACGCAGTATTTT. Protein: CASSLGDRDYYTDTQYF. Full variable domain (rest looked up from reference TRBV5-1 and TRBJ2-3): KAGVTQTPRYLIKTRGQQVTLSCSPISGHRSVSWYQQTPGQGLQFLFEYFSETQRNKGNFPGRFSGRQFSNSRSEMNVSTLELGDSALYLCASSLGDRDYYTDTQYFGPGTRLTVL.

The chain carries TRBV5-5 and TRBJ1-5; the D is unclear. There are 15 residues in the CDR3. The germline gives CDR1 SGHKS, CDR2 YYEKEE (reference sequence). The V gene lost 4 bases and the J gene lost 7 bases, with 18 bases spanning the gap. The CDR3 nucleotides read TGTGCCAGCAGCCTCCTTGTAGGAGGAGCCCAGCCCCAGCATTTT. This sequence encodes CASSLLVGGAQPQHF.

The chain combines TRBV6-5 with TRBJ2-5, with 8 bases lining up with TRBD2. Trimming took 2 bases from V and 4 from J; bases not matched to a gene: 0. CDR1 is MNHEY and CDR2 is SVGAGI in the germline V gene. The CDR3 sequence is 13 residues long. CDR3 nucleotide sequence: TGTGCCAGCAGTTACCGGGAGGGAGAGACCCAGTACTTC. Its translation is CASSYREGETQYF.

The V gene is TRBV2, the J gene TRBJ2-3, with TRBD2 as a possible D gene (6 bases). The CDR3 is 15 amino acids. The V gene lost 5 bases and the J gene lost 2 bases, with 14 bases spanning the gap. Looked up from germline, CDR1 is SNHLY and CDR2 is FYNNEI. The CDR3 is CASSRNGLFTDTQYF. The CDR3 DNA is TGTGCCAGCAGTAGAAACGGACTATTCACAGATACGCAGTATTTT.

This clone was detected only once. The V gene is TRBV28, the J gene TRBJ2-1; the D is unclear. The CDR3 loop spans 11 amino acids. Germline values: CDR1 MDHEN, CDR2 SYDVKM. V dropped 2 bases and J dropped 10 bases, with 6 bases sitting between them. As DNA, the CDR3 is TGTGCCAGCAGTTTAAGGCGAGAGCAGTTCTTC. This gives the protein CASSLRREQFF.

This sequence joins TRBV6-6 and TRBJ2-5, with D possibly called TRBD1 or TRBD2 (5 bases each). In germline, CDR1 is MNHNY, CDR2 SVGAGI (reference sequence). The CDR3 covers 13 residues. The V end lost 7 bases, the J end lost 5 bases, and 14 bases lay between the germline ends. In DNA form, the CDR3 reads TGTGCCAGCACCTCCGGGACCTGGGAGACCCAGTACTTC. As protein: CASTSGTWETQYF.

The chain has TRBV9 and TRBJ2-1; tentative D call: TRBD1 (5 bases). The ends were cut back, 4 bases at V and 2 bases at J, with 10 bases in the middle. The CDR3 spans 14 residues. Germline-derived CDR1 and CDR2 are SGDLS and YYNGEE. In nucleotides, the CDR3 is TGTGCCAGCAGCCCACGACAGACCTACAATGAGCAGTTCTTC. Its protein is CASSPRQTYNEQFF. The entire variable domain, with the rest obtained from reference TRBV9 and TRBJ2-1, is as follows: DSGVTQTPKHLITATGQRVTLRCSPRSGDLSVYWYQQSLDQGLQFLIQYYNGEERAKGNILERFSAQQFPDLHSELNLSSLELGDSALYFCASSPRQTYNEQFFGPGTRLTVL.

This chain links TRBV21-1 with TRBJ1-1; the table's TRBD1 call for D was not verified on the DNA. TRBV21-1 is termed a pseudogene. The CDR3 consists of 15 residues. CDR3 coding DNA: TGTGCCAGCAGGGGACAGGGTGGGTCGTGCACTGAAGCTTTCTTT. Translating gives CASRGQGGSCTEAFF.

The gene calls are TRBV9 and TRBJ1-5, with D perhaps matching TRBD1 (5 bases). Germline-derived CDR1 and CDR2 are SGDLS and YYNGEE. V was trimmed by 0 bases and J by 4 bases, leaving 17 bases between them. The CDR3 sequence is 17 residues long. CDR3 sequence reads: CASSVGDGRDGNQPQHF. The CDR3 DNA reads as TGTGCCAGCAGCGTAGGGGACGGGAGGGATGGAAATCAGCCCCAGCATTTT.

The gene calls are TRBV5-4 and TRBJ2-1; tentative D call: TRBD2 (6 bases). Germline values: CDR1 SGHNT, CDR2 YYREEE (reference sequence). Deletions cut 2 bases from V and 4 bases from J, with 13 bases between. The CDR3 is 15 amino acids. The CDR3, as DNA: TGTGCCAGCAGCTTTAAAGGACTACCTTACAATGAGCAGTTCTTC. As protein: CASSFKGLPYNEQFF.

The rearrangement joins TRBV11-3 to TRBJ2-3, with D tentatively TRBD2 (6 bases). Trimming stripped 4 bases from V and 6 bases from J, with 14 bases between. Looked up from germline, CDR1 is SGHNT and CDR2 is YENEEA. This CDR3 has 14 amino acids. CDR3 region: CASSSGTPRDTQYF. The CDR3 DNA sequence: TGTGCCAGCAGCTCTGGGACTCCGAGGGATACGCAGTATTTT.

The rearrangement joins TRBV9 to TRBJ2-7; D perhaps matches TRBD2 (7 bases). CDR3 size: 16 residues. Germline CDR1 is SGDLS and CDR2 is YYNGEE. V was pared by 4 bases and J by 7 bases, with 24 bases between. This CDR3 reads CASSPRGGGPAGEQYF. CDR3 in DNA: TGTGCCAGCAGCCCCCGAGGGGGGGGGCCCGCCGGGGAGCAGTACTTC.

In regard to this clone: One end of the junction varies from germline; a read error may be responsible. The gene calls are TRBV11-2 and TRBJ2-7, with 14 bases lining up with TRBD2. Per germline, CDR1 SGHAT and CDR2 FQNNGV. The CDR3 contains 16 residues. The CDR3 reads CASSSRTSGRPSHISF. CDR3 DNA: TGTGCCAGCAGCTCCCGGACTAGCGGGAGGCCATCCCACATCAGCTTC.

This clone showed up just a few times. This chain links TRBV10-3 with TRBJ1-2; TRBD1 matches 7 bases. The CDR3 spans 16 residues. Germline CDR1 and CDR2: ENHRY and SYGVKD. Unmatched junction bases numbered 20, after V lost 10 bases and J lost 6 bases. The CDR3 DNA reads TGTGCCACCCCTTCCAGGGCAGGGGGTTATGGGGATGGCTACACCTTC. The encoded protein is CATPSRAGGYGDGYTF.

This chain links TRBV27 with TRBJ1-5; a possible D gene is TRBD1 (5 bases). This CDR3 is 13 amino acids long. The V end was cut by 5 bases, the J end by 10 bases, with 15 bases between. Germline V CDR1 and CDR2: MNHEY, SMNVEV (reference sequence). This CDR3 is CASSPERGGPQHF. As DNA, the CDR3 is TGTGCCAGCAGTCCCGAACGGGGCGGCCCCCAGCATTTT.

The J gene is TRBJ2-5, the V gene TRBV11-2; maybe TRBD2 (6 bases). The CDR3 is made up of 11 amino acids. Per germline, CDR1 SGHAT and CDR2 FQNNGV. The V and J ends lost 5 bases and 7 bases respectively, with 8 bases between them. CDR3 region: CASSLGGTQYF. The CDR3 bases are TGTGCCAGCAGCCTCGGGGGGACCCAGTACTTC. The entire variable domain, with the rest obtained from reference TRBV11-2 and TRBJ2-5, is as follows: EAGVAQSPRYKIIEKRQSVAFWCNPISGHATLYWYQQILGQGPKLLIQFQNNGVVDDSQLPKDRFSAERLKGVDSTLKIQPAKLEDSAVYLCASSLGGTQYFGPGTRLLVL.

This chain joins TRBV20-1 and TRBJ1-2; TRBD1 might be the D (5 bases). The germline V gene encodes CDR1 DFQATT and CDR2 SNEGSKA (reference sequence). The CDR3 is 11 amino acids. V lost 2 bases to trimming and J lost 7 bases, with 8 bases between them. The CDR3 sequence is CSARLTGGYTF. CDR3 DNA sequence: TGCAGTGCTAGACTTACAGGTGGCTACACCTTC.

This chain joins TRBV6-5 and TRBJ2-2, with D possibly TRBD2 on 5 matching bases. This CDR3 contains 13 residues. The ends were cut back, 7 bases at V and 5 bases at J, with 11 bases in the middle. Germline V lookup: CDR1 MNHEY, CDR2 SVGAGI. CDR3 region: CASIEGGTGELFF. CDR3 bases: TGTGCCAGCATCGAGGGCGGAACCGGGGAGCTGTTTTTT.

This clone was picked up one time. This chain links TRBV5-1 with TRBJ2-1; D is undetermined. The CDR3 loop spans 11 amino acids. Trimming stripped 6 bases from V and 5 bases from J, with 6 bases between. Germline CDR1 SGHRS, CDR2 YFSETQ. The CDR3 bases are TGCGCCAGCAAAAGGGACAATGAGCAGTTCTTC. Translating gives CASKRDNEQFF.

This rearrangement joins TRBV6-5 to TRBJ2-7, with 7 bases that match TRBD2. The CDR3 is 15 amino acids. Trimming cost V 0 bases and J 5 bases; bases outside gene matches: 7. Looked up from germline, CDR1 is MNHEY and CDR2 is SVGAGI. The CDR3 nucleotides read TGTGCCAGCAGTTACTCGATGGGCGGGAGTGACGAGCAGTACTTC. Encoded protein: CASSYSMGGSDEQYF.

The chain joins TRBV5-4 to TRBJ2-5; a weak D match, TRBD2 (5 bases). The CDR3 has 11 amino acids. Germline lookup yields CDR1 SGHNT and CDR2 YYREEE (reference sequence). Trimming stripped 9 bases from V and 2 bases from J, with 8 bases between. CDR3 sequence: CATGKQETQYF. DNA for the CDR3: TGTGCCACCGGGAAGCAAGAGACCCAGTACTTC.

V and J are TRBV28 and TRBJ2-7; D is ambiguous. CDR1 MDHEN and CDR2 SYDVKM come from the germline V gene. This CDR3 has 12 amino acids. Trimming took off 8 bases at V and 4 bases at J, with 12 bases between the two ends. The CDR3 sequence: CASSGNGYEQYF. CDR3 DNA: TGTGCCAGCTCCGGTAATGGGTACGAGCAGTACTTC.

This chain links TRBV30 with TRBJ2-1; TRBD2 is a possible D gene (6 bases). The length of the CDR3 is 13 residues. Deletions cut 5 bases from V and 4 bases from J, with 12 bases between. Germline V gives CDR1 GTSNPN, CDR2 SVGIG (reference sequence). The CDR3 region is CAWGGNPYNEQFF. DNA of the CDR3: TGTGCCTGGGGGGGGAACCCTTACAATGAGCAGTTCTTC.

The chain couples TRBV7-8 to TRBJ1-5; possible D gene TRBD1, 6 bases. CDR3 size: 15 residues. The germline gives CDR1 SGHVS, CDR2 FQNEAQ. V lost 0 bases and J lost 7, with 13 bases in between. The CDR3 nucleotides are TGTGCCAGCAGCTTAGCGCAGGGGAGTAGACAGCCCCAGCATTTT. The encoded protein is CASSLAQGSRQPQHF.